The present T cell receptor beta chain was sequenced within a study of OX40 agonist ivuxolimab in advanced cancers. At the level of the study: Hepatocellular carcinoma, melanoma, renal cell or head and neck cancer was diagnosed in the dose-escalation patients.

Generated by immunoSEQ multiplex PCR, the TCRdb table keeps only in-frame clones and is missing some. The repertoire holds under 90,000 clones, with roughly 85% as singletons. Autoimmune disease history or systemic immunosuppression barred patients. Samples of blood were obtained at baseline, on cycle 4 day 1, and on cycle 7 day 1. Looked up from germline, CDR1 is LNHDA and CDR2 is SQIVND (reference sequence). Trimming pared 3 bases from V and 1 base from J, leaving 1 base between. This CDR3 region has 12 residues. The sample here was CD4+ or CD8+ T cells sorted from blood, taken in a trial of the OX40 agonist ivuxolimab. The J gene is TRBJ1-5, the V gene TRBV19; D is unresolved. The TCR comes from an adult with an advanced solid tumor such as melanoma, head and neck, liver or kidney cancer. CDR3 residues: CASSISNQPQHF. As DNA, the CDR3 is TGTGCCAGTAGTATCAGCAATCAGCCCCAGCATTTT.